Shown below are 25 T cell receptor beta chains from a single sample sequenced in a study of cytomegalovirus exposure and HLA in healthy donors. The primer mix had 60 Vbeta and 13 Jbeta primers. TCRdb's table, derived via immunoSEQ multiplex PCR, lists solely in-frame clones and lacks some. Here the sample spans fewer than 200,000 clones, more than 75% being singletons. The source material was PBMCs. Source of these receptors: a man younger than 45 in good health and CMV-seropositive.

This rearrangement joins TRBV2 to TRBJ2-6; D gene ambiguous. This CDR3 has 14 residues. Germline values: CDR1 SNHLY, CDR2 FYNNEI. Trimming stripped 3 bases from V and 0 bases from J, with 3 bases between. CDR3 in amino acids: CASSDRSGANVLTF. The CDR3 nucleotides read TGTGCCAGCAGTGACCGCTCTGGGGCCAACGTCCTGACTTTC.

This clone was picked up many times. Additional DNA sequences in this sample encode the identical CDR3. The chain has TRBV5-6 and TRBJ1-5; 8 bases match TRBD1. Trimming at V came to 0 bases and at J to 6 bases, leaving 2 bases not matched to a gene. Germline lookup yields CDR1 SGHDT and CDR2 YYEEEE. This CDR3 region has 14 residues. CDR3 in amino acids: CASSLAGGGQPQHF. DNA of the CDR3: TGTGCCAGCAGCTTGGCAGGGGGCGGTCAGCCCCAGCATTTT.

This chain uses TRBV5-1 with TRBJ2-1, with a weak D call TRBD2 (6 bases). The germline V and J ends were trimmed by 0 bases and 2 bases, with 12 bases remaining between them. Looked up from germline, CDR1 is SGHRS and CDR2 is YFSETQ. The CDR3 has 16 residues. CDR3 nucleotides: TGCGCCAGCAGCTTGGGGGCGGGGTGGGCCTACAATGAGCAGTTCTTC. Translating it yields CASSLGAGWAYNEQFF.

This clone showed up just once. The chain couples TRBV19 to TRBJ2-3; a possible D gene is TRBD2 (7 bases). Trimming removed 10 bases at V and 3 bases at J, with 14 bases between. The CDR3 extends over 13 amino acids. Germline V gene data show CDR1 as LNHDA and CDR2 as SQIVND (reference sequence). This CDR3 is CAIGGGPTDTQYF. In DNA form, the CDR3 reads TGTGCCATAGGGGGAGGGCCGACAGATACGCAGTATTTT.

The chain joins TRBV11-3 to TRBJ2-5; the match to TRBD2 covers 15 bases. After removal of 8 bases from V and 4 bases from J, the junction contained 8 bases not matched to a gene. This CDR3 spans 16 amino acids. Germline loops: CDR1 SGHNT, CDR2 YENEEA. The CDR3 region is CASGTRTSGRVETQYF. In DNA form, the CDR3 reads TGTGCCAGCGGGACACGGACTAGCGGGAGGGTAGAGACCCAGTACTTC.

This clone came up once. The chain recombines TRBV2 with TRBJ2-5; TRBD2 matches at 10 bases. The CDR3 sequence is 16 residues long. CDR1 is SNHLY, CDR2 FYNNEI, per germline. The J segment lost 5 bases and the V segment lost 5 bases, leaving 11 bases of the junction unmatched. The CDR3 region is CASSRGLAEVVETQYF. As DNA, the CDR3 is TGTGCCAGCAGTCGCGGACTAGCGGAGGTTGTGGAGACCCAGTACTTC.

The chain uses TRBV5-4 and TRBJ2-5, with D tentatively TRBD1 (5 bases). Trimming removed 4 bases from V and 1 base from J, with 17 bases in between. There are 16 residues in the CDR3. Per the germline V gene, CDR1 is SGHNT and CDR2 is YYREEE (reference sequence). The DNA for the CDR3 is TGTGCCAGCAGCACAAGGGGTAAGGGTCCCCAAGAGACCCAGTACTTC. Its translation is CASSTRGKGPQETQYF.

The genes are TRBV9 and TRBJ2-3; D gene uncertain. The V and J ends lost 0 bases and 3 bases respectively, with 8 bases between them. This CDR3 spans 14 amino acids. Per germline, CDR1 SGDLS and CDR2 YYNGEE. The CDR3 here is CASSVATSTDTQYF. CDR3 in DNA: TGTGCCAGCAGCGTAGCTACGAGTACAGATACGCAGTATTTT. The full variable domain, in which reference TRBV9 and TRBJ2-3 provide the parts outside the CDR3, is DSGVTQTPKHLITATGQRVTLRCSPRSGDLSVYWYQQSLDQGLQFLIQYYNGEERAKGNILERFSAQQFPDLHSELNLSSLELGDSALYFCASSVATSTDTQYFGPGTRLTVL.

The chain has TRBV6-6 and TRBJ1-5; 10 bases line up with TRBD1. The CDR3 runs 16 residues. The germline gives CDR1 MNHNY, CDR2 SVGAGI (reference sequence). V shed 4 bases, J shed 4 bases, and the junction held 7 bases outside the gene matches. The CDR3 region has the DNA TGTGCCAGCAGTTCTTACATGGGACAGGGGAATCAGCCCCAGCATTTT. Translation: CASSSYMGQGNQPQHF.

This rearrangement joins TRBV4-3 to TRBJ1-2, with D maybe TRBD1 (5 bases). The CDR3 is 15 residues long. V was trimmed by 4 bases and J by 2 bases, leaving 14 bases between them. Germline CDR1 LGHNA, CDR2 YSLEER. The CDR3 loop is CASSPLLTGNYGYTF. CDR3 nucleotides: TGCGCCAGCAGCCCCCTATTAACAGGCAACTATGGCTACACCTTC.

The chain uses TRBV7-2 and TRBJ1-1; D unclear. Germline assignment: CDR1 SGHTA and CDR2 FQGNSA. The V gene lost 5 bases and the J gene lost 1 base, with 17 bases spanning the gap. This CDR3 spans 16 amino acids. CDR3 sequence reads: CASSGGPGRGNTEAFF. In nucleotides, the CDR3 is TGTGCCAGCAGCGGCGGACCCGGGAGAGGGAACACTGAAGCTTTCTTT.

The chain employs TRBV7-2 and TRBJ2-1, with D maybe TRBD1 (5 bases). Trimming removed 1 base from V and 3 bases from J, with 16 bases in between. The CDR3 is 17 residues long. Germline V gene data show CDR1 as SGHTA and CDR2 as FQGNSA. In nucleotides, the CDR3 is TGTGCCAGCAGCTTAGATTTGGGGCATATGCTCTACAATGAGCAGTTCTTC. Translating gives CASSLDLGHMLYNEQFF.

Written as DNA, the CDR3 is TGTGCCAGCAGCTTCAGCGGACAGTGGGAAGCTTTCTTT. It translates to CASSFSGQWEAFF. This chain joins TRBV7-9 and TRBJ1-1; tentatively, D is TRBD1 (6 bases). Per the germline V gene, CDR1 is SEHNR and CDR2 is FQNEAQ (reference sequence). The CDR3 is 13 residues long. With 3 bases removed from V and 8 bases from J, the gap between germline ends came to 13 bases.

The gene calls are TRBV19 and TRBJ2-5; 7 bases agree with TRBD2. The ends lost 1 base at V and 1 base at J; junction bases unmatched: 9. In germline, CDR1 is LNHDA, CDR2 SQIVND (reference sequence). The CDR3 loop spans 17 amino acids. This CDR3 is CASSIGYAGVGQETQYF. DNA of the CDR3: TGTGCCAGTAGTATAGGGTACGCGGGAGTAGGCCAAGAGACCCAGTACTTC.

J is TRBJ2-7 and V is TRBV10-3, with TRBD1 as a possible D gene (6 bases). This CDR3 is built from 12 residues. Germline loops: CDR1 ENHRY, CDR2 SYGVKD. V shed 10 bases and J shed 7 bases, with 17 bases lying between them. The CDR3 nucleotides read TGTGCCACACGGGACACCCGGCGGGAGCAGTACGTC. Its translation: CATRDTRREQYV.

This sequence joins TRBV2 and TRBJ1-3; TRBD1 might be the D (6 bases). With 6 bases removed from V and 4 bases from J, the gap between germline ends came to 13 bases. The germline V gene encodes CDR1 SNHLY and CDR2 FYNNEI. The CDR3 covers 14 residues. CDR3 region: CASRPTGSGNTIYF. The CDR3 DNA reads TGTGCCAGCAGGCCCACAGGGTCCGGAAACACCATATATTTT.

This chain connects TRBV27 to TRBJ2-1; the match to TRBD2 covers 7 bases. CDR1 is MNHEY and CDR2 is SMNVEV in the germline V gene (reference sequence). Germline trimming cut 4 bases from V and 0 bases from J; bases unmatched to any gene: 6. This CDR3 spans 16 amino acids. The CDR3 DNA follows: TGTGCCAGCAGTTATGGCGGGAGCGGCTCCTACAATGAGCAGTTCTTC. Translated: CASSYGGSGSYNEQFF.

V and J are TRBV6-6 and TRBJ1-5; 8 nucleotides align to TRBD1. From germline, CDR1 is MNHNY and CDR2 SVGAGI (reference sequence). The CDR3 runs to 14 residues. The V segment lost 4 bases and the J segment 4 bases; nucleotides outside the gene matches: 3. This CDR3 is CASSFDRGNQPQHF. CDR3 nucleotide sequence: TGTGCCAGCAGTTTTGACAGGGGAAATCAGCCCCAGCATTTT.

A few counts support this clone. The chain couples TRBV5-4 to TRBJ2-5, with 8 bases matching TRBD2. The CDR3 runs 14 residues. Germline CDR1 SGHNT, CDR2 YYREEE (reference sequence). Trimming at V came to 7 bases and at J to 2 bases, leaving 7 bases not matched to a gene. The CDR3 is CASSGREGQETQYF. As DNA, the CDR3 is TGTGCCAGCTCTGGTCGGGAGGGGCAAGAGACCCAGTACTTC.

The rearrangement links TRBV7-9 to TRBJ2-2, with TRBD2 matching over 13 bases. The trim removed 4 bases at V and 0 bases at J, leaving 5 bases unmatched. The germline V gene encodes CDR1 SEHNR and CDR2 FQNEAQ (reference sequence). The CDR3 covers 18 residues. The CDR3: CASSSLGLAGANTGELFF. CDR3 sequence (DNA): TGTGCCAGCAGCTCCTTAGGACTAGCGGGAGCGAACACCGGGGAGCTGTTTTTT.

The chain carries TRBV25-1 and TRBJ1-1; TRBD1 agrees at 8 bases. J was trimmed by 1 base and V by 6 bases; bases with no gene match: 1. Germline V gene lookup returns CDR1 MGHDK and CDR2 SYGVNS. This CDR3 comprises 13 residues. The CDR3 spells CASRDRANTEAFF. The CDR3 DNA reads as TGTGCCAGCAGGGACAGGGCGAACACTGAAGCTTTCTTT.

The sample holds one count of this clone. This chain uses TRBV6-6 with TRBJ2-1; 9 bases line up with TRBD2. Germline trimming cut 5 bases from V and 6 bases from J; bases unmatched to any gene: 8. There are 15 residues in the CDR3. Germline values: CDR1 MNHNY, CDR2 SVGAGI (reference sequence). The CDR3 bases are TGTGCCAGCAGTCTTCTAGCGGGATTAGCCAATGAGCAGTTCTTC. Protein: CASSLLAGLANEQFF.

The chain couples TRBV4-1 to TRBJ1-5; perhaps TRBD1 as D (5 bases). This CDR3 region has 18 residues. CDR1 is MGHRA, CDR2 YSYEKL, per germline. V was clipped by 3 bases and J by 0 bases, with 18 bases between them. The CDR3 nucleotides are TGCGCCAGCAGCCATCTCTTCGGGGGAGTCTATAGCAATCAGCCCCAGCATTTT. Its protein is CASSHLFGGVYSNQPQHF.

This clone was observed a few times. This chain links TRBV7-8 with TRBJ1-1; D is ambiguous. Trimming cost V 0 bases and J 11 bases, with 22 bases left between them. Per the germline V gene, CDR1 is SGHVS and CDR2 is FQNEAQ. CDR3 length: 16 residues. The CDR3 spells CASSLAVRGPRVEAFF. The CDR3 coding sequence is TGTGCCAGCAGCTTAGCGGTGAGAGGGCCGCGGGTTGAGGCTTTCTTT. Full variable domain (remainder filled in from reference TRBV7-8 and TRBJ1-1): GAGVSQSPRYKVAKRGQDVALRCDPISGHVSLFWYQQALGQGPEFLTYFQNEAQLDKSGLPSDRFFAERPEGSVSTLKIQRTQQEDSAVYLCASSLAVRGPRVEAFFGQGTRLTVV.

The rearrangement uses TRBV6-6 and TRBJ2-7; TRBD2 matches at 11 bases. The CDR3 consists of 15 residues. Germline-derived CDR1 and CDR2 are MNHNY and SVGAGI (reference sequence). The V and J ends lost 4 bases and 0 bases, in that order; junction bases with no gene match: 2. The CDR3 DNA follows: TGTGCCAGCAGTTCTACTAGCGGGAGCTCCTACGAGCAGTACTTC. It is translated as CASSSTSGSSYEQYF.